These T cell receptor beta chains were read from a single sample in a study of vaccination effects on CD4 cells after COVID-19. These receptors have no known antigen. Method: immunoSEQ multiplex PCR; TCRdb's copy keeps in-frame clones and lacks some. This sample has about 30,000 clones; about 74% occur once, and the top ten carry 17%. This specimen consisted of CD4+ T cells from PBMCs cultured with HCoV-OC43 spike peptides, obtained after COVID-19 vaccination. These receptors all come from a human donor who received a COVID-19 vaccine. The conserved cysteine and the conserved F or W are not part of the CDR3 here.

V gene | CDR3 protein
TRBV6-6 | ASSPRQGTYNEQF
TRBV2 | ASSRGEAYEQY
TRBV7-7 | ASSLAVDQPQH
TRBV20-1 | SVKEFEAF
TRBV7-8 | ASSLGGSGLVQF
TRBV19 | ASSMGIARDFVRGGEQF
TRBV3-1/TRBV3-2 | ASSLENKRCYT
TRBV6-1 | ASSDRGQGRNSYT
TRBV19 | ASSSRPYGYT
TRBV24-1 | ATSEPGLEYEQY
TRBV9 | ASSVGTDLYEQY
TRBV6-5 | ASSYGSGTDTQY
TRBV6-5 | ASSYSNFREAF
TRBV3-1/TRBV3-2 | ASSLREKNTEAF
TRBV3-1/TRBV3-2 | ASSQETGGSGETQY
TRBV6-5 | ASRAPGLPQF
TRBV4-2 | ASSQGLAGVNEQF
TRBV6-6 | ASSETLTGNTEAF
TRBV5-1 | ASSLAASGSTDTQY
TRBV5-6 | ASSARGGYNEQF
TRBV20-1 | SVGTDYGYT
TRBV6-5 | ASSRGQGETEAF
TRBV5-6 | ASSLGGEQY
TRBV29-1 | SVYGTGGSYEQY
TRBV21-1 | ASSSKRVRLAGGYNEQF
TRBV2 | ASSGDGNEAF
TRBV2 | ASISRVEDIQY
TRBV5-6 | ASSPRTGRNTEAF
TRBV18 | ASSPTSTGELF